Given below is one T cell receptor (beta chain) in context. The sample originates from a study of blood T cell repertoires in COVID-19. Study context: Acute-phase and convalescent COVID-19 samples originated in the United States, Italy and Spain. The cDNA or gDNA used as material had been derived from T cells, B-cell-depleted T cells, or PBMCs.

Per the original data handling: Reference gene primer amplification yielded estimated nucleated cell counts. TCRdb keeps only in-frame clones here, not all; method: immunoSEQ multiplex PCR. V and J calls and clone size are copied from that table; D and trimming were computed from the DNA. The profile shows roughly 120,000 clones, about 79% of them singletons. V lost 8 bases, J lost 4 bases, and 14 bases lay in between. CDR1 is PRHDT and CDR2 is FYEKMQ in the germline V gene (reference sequence). The CDR3 length is 13 residues. Source material: peripheral blood. The sequence was obtained from a man aged 65 to 79 with acute or convalescent COVID-19. This chain links TRBV13 with TRBJ1-2; D is undetermined. Here the CDR3 DNA reads TGTGCCAGCGCGAGGGCGGCGAGCTATGGCTACACCTTC. This translates into CASARAASYGYTF.